This is a list of T cell receptor beta chains from one sample in a study of blood T cell repertoires in COVID-19. Libraries were prepared by immunoSEQ multiplex PCR; TCRdb keeps only in-frame clonotypes and omits some of them. Of over 70,000 clones detected, roughly 78% appear once; the ten largest clones hold roughly a fifth. The sequenced material came from peripheral blood. The receptors here all came from an elderly woman with acute or convalescent COVID-19. Each CDR3 is given with its conserved first and last residue. D genes are given only for firm matches. Some rows mark clone size as missing; the rest say once, few, many or name a class of expanded clone.

>TRBJ1-4|NA|TRBV5-1|NA
CASSLDTANEKLFF
TGCGCCAGCAGCTTGGACACAGCTAATGAAAAACTGTTTTTT
>TRBJ1-5|NA|TRBV6-5|NA
CASTSQLSNQPQHF
TGTGCCAGCACGTCACAGCTTAGCAATCAGCCCCAGCATTTT
>TRBJ1-4|TRBD1|TRBV7-2|NA
CASSGTAFNEKLFF
TGTGCCAGCAGCGGGACAGCCTTTAATGAAAAACTGTTTTTT
>TRBJ2-3|NA|TRBV9|NA
CASSPPFGPSTDTQYF
TGTGCCAGCAGCCCTCCGTTTGGGCCTAGCACAGATACGCAGTATTTT
>TRBJ1-5|TRBD1|TRBV18|NA
CASSRGQGVSQPQHF
TGTGCCAGCTCACGGGGACAGGGGGTCAGCCAGCCCCAGCATTTT
>TRBJ1-6|NA|TRBV2|few
CASSDQGRSSPLHF
TGTGCCAGCAGTGACCAGGGAAGGAGTTCACCCCTCCACTTT
>TRBJ1-2|NA|TRBV11-2|NA
CASSSSWEGAYGYTF
TGTGCCAGCAGCTCGTCCTGGGAGGGCGCCTATGGCTACACCTTC
>TRBJ2-7|TRBD2|TRBV27|NA
CASSSTSGGLEQYF
TGTGCCAGCAGTTCAACTAGCGGGGGGCTGGAGCAGTACTTC
>TRBJ2-5|NA|TRBV19|NA
CASSIGHTYQETQYF
TGTGCCAGTAGTATAGGCCACACGTACCAAGAGACCCAGTACTTC
>TRBJ2-4|NA|TRBV12-5|NA
CASGLVPSEVKNIQYF
TGTGCTAGTGGTTTGGTACCCTCCGAGGTCAAAAACATTCAGTACTTC
>TRBJ2-3|NA|TRBV7-2|few
CASSPQRSTDTQYF
TGTGCCAGCAGCCCTCAGCGGAGCACAGATACGCAGTATTTT
>TRBJ2-3|NA|TRBV7-8|NA
CASSLAAGPTDTQYF
TGTGCCAGCAGCTTAGCGGCAGGGCCCACAGATACGCAGTATTTT
>TRBJ2-2|NA|TRBV24-1|once
CATAGSNTGELFF
TGTGCCACCGCAGGGTCAAACACCGGGGAGCTGTTTTTT
>TRBJ2-5|NA|TRBV13|NA
CASRSLFRGSETQYF
TGTGCCAGCAGGAGTCTTTTTCGGGGATCAGAGACCCAGTACTTC
>TRBJ2-1|NA|TRBV9|NA
CASSVGEAEQFF
TGTGCCAGCAGCGTAGGGGAGGCTGAGCAGTTCTTC
>TRBJ1-5|NA|TRBV19|NA
CASSRGARTHQPQHF
TGTGCCAGTAGTAGGGGCGCCAGGACCCATCAGCCCCAGCATTTT
>TRBJ1-1|TRBD1|TRBV11-2|once
CASREQTGIGTEAFF
TGTGCCAGCAGAGAACAGACAGGGATTGGCACTGAAGCTTTCTTT
>TRBJ1-3|NA|TRBV30|NA
CAWSGQQLNTIYF
TGTGCCTGGAGTGGACAGCAATTAAACACCATATATTTT
>TRBJ1-5|NA|TRBV2|NA
CASSLRQSNQPQHF
TGTGCCAGCAGCCTCAGACAGTCCAATCAGCCCCAGCATTTT
>TRBJ2-1|NA|TRBV30|NA
CAWSRGGYNEQFF
TGTGCCTGGAGTAGGGGCGGCTACAATGAGCAGTTCTTC
>TRBJ2-7|TRBD2|TRBV5-1|NA
CASSKYGAGELYEQYF
TGCGCCAGCAGCAAGTATGGGGCGGGAGAGCTCTACGAGCAGTACTTC
>TRBJ2-7|NA|TRBV7-9|NA
CASSWIDRSGDYEQYF
TGTGCCAGCAGCTGGATCGACAGATCGGGGGACTACGAGCAGTACTTC
>TRBJ1-2|NA|TRBV9|NA
CASSPRGEGFWGYTF
TGTGCCAGCAGCCCCAGGGGCGAAGGCTTTTGGGGCTACACCTTC
>TRBJ2-1|NA|TRBV4-2|NA
CASSPGYLDEQFF
TGTGCCAGCAGCCCAGGGTACCTGGATGAGCAGTTCTTC
>TRBJ2-1|NA|TRBV20-1|NA
CSASKQRVSGYNEQFF
TGCAGTGCTAGTAAACAGAGGGTTAGCGGCTACAATGAGCAGTTCTTC
>TRBJ1-5|NA|TRBV18|NA
CASSPRGGRQPQHF
TGTGCCAGCTCACCGAGGGGGGGCCGGCAGCCCCAGCATTTT
>TRBJ1-3|NA|TRBV23-1|NA
CASSQSRSSGNTIYF
TGCGCCAGCAGTCAATCGAGGAGCTCTGGAAACACCATATATTTT
>TRBJ1-1|NA|TRBV5-1|few
CASSLRTDMNTEAFF
TGCGCCAGCAGCCTTCGGACAGATATGAACACTGAAGCTTTCTTT
>TRBJ1-2|NA|TRBV10-2|few
CASSPLTGGYTF
TGCGCCAGCAGTCCCCTGACAGGCGGCTACACCTTC
>TRBJ1-1|NA|TRBV30|few
CAWSVWRGRGNTEAFF
TGTGCCTGGAGTGTATGGCGGGGGCGGGGTAACACTGAAGCTTTCTTT
>TRBJ2-7|TRBD2|TRBV12-5|NA
CASGGAGSYEQYF
TGTGCTAGTGGGGGAGCGGGGTCCTACGAGCAGTACTTC
>TRBJ2-7|NA|TRBV23-1|NA
CASSQSRRGRYEQYF
TGCGCCAGCAGTCAATCGCGGCGGGGGCGCTACGAGCAGTACTTC
>TRBJ2-7|NA|TRBV7-3|few
CASSTTQRSEQYF
TGTGCCAGCAGTACAACGCAGCGGTCCGAGCAGTACTTC
>TRBJ2-7|TRBD1|TRBV2|NA
CASGTGATRSYEQYF
TGTGCCAGCGGGACAGGGGCTACCCGCTCCTACGAGCAGTACTTC
>TRBJ2-1|NA|TRBV7-6|NA
CASSLRAVQFF
TGTGCCAGCAGCTTGCGAGCGGTGCAGTTCTTC
>TRBJ2-2|TRBD1|TRBV2|NA
CASTAGQGRPNTGELFF
TGTGCCAGCACTGCTGGACAGGGGAGACCGAACACCGGGGAGCTGTTTTTT
>TRBJ1-1|NA|TRBV16|few
CASITTRGTEAFF
TGTGCCAGCATCACGACAAGGGGTACTGAAGCTTTCTTT
>TRBJ1-1|TRBD1|TRBV3-1/TRBV3-2|NA
CASSDRGPPTNTEAFF
TGTGCCAGCAGCGACAGGGGCCCCCCCACGAACACTGAAGCTTTCTTT
>TRBJ1-3|NA|TRBV18|NA
CASSSSGFHSGNTIYF
TGTGCCAGCTCATCCTCCGGGTTTCACTCTGGAAACACCATATATTTT
>TRBJ2-5|NA|TRBV7-8|once
CASSLDVGPGLQTQYF
TGTGCCAGCAGCTTAGATGTAGGGCCAGGGTTACAGACCCAGTACTTC
>TRBJ1-1|NA|TRBV18|once
CASSPTRSNTEAFF
TGTGCCAGCTCACCTACGCGGAGCAACACTGAAGCTTTCTTT
>TRBJ1-4|NA|TRBV9|NA
CASSVAGLGEKLFF
TGTGCCAGCAGCGTAGCCGGGTTGGGTGAAAAACTGTTTTTT
>TRBJ1-1|TRBD1|TRBV6-6|NA
CASSLTGYTEAFF
TGTGCCAGCAGCCTGACAGGGTACACTGAAGCTTTCTTT
>TRBJ1-5|NA|TRBV7-9|NA
CASSSESSGNQPQHF
TGTGCCAGCAGCTCGGAGAGCAGTGGCAATCAGCCCCAGCATTTT
>TRBJ2-1|NA|TRBV6-5|NA
CATHNTNNEQFF
TGTGCCACCCACAACACTAACAATGAGCAGTTCTTC
>TRBJ2-3|TRBD2|TRBV2|NA
CASKTSGAFSTDTQYF
TGTGCCAGCAAGACTAGCGGGGCCTTTAGCACAGATACGCAGTATTTT
>TRBJ1-2|NA|TRBV7-9|few
CASSSGEYYGYTF
TGTGCCAGCAGCTCAGGGGAGTACTATGGCTACACCTTC
>TRBJ2-7|TRBD2|TRBV15|NA
CATSRGGGSFYEQYF
TGTGCCACCAGCAGAGGGGGCGGGAGCTTCTACGAGCAGTACTTC
>TRBJ2-7|TRBD1|TRBV20-1|few
CSASSQDRARYF
TGCAGTGCTAGTTCCCAGGACAGGGCTCGGTACTTC
>TRBJ1-3|NA|TRBV5-1|NA
CASTAQGSSGNTIYF
TGCGCCAGCACCGCGCAGGGATCCTCTGGAAACACCATATATTTT
>TRBJ1-2|NA|TRBV15|NA
CATSRDRQGTYGYTF
TGTGCCACCAGCAGAGATCGGCAGGGAACCTATGGCTACACCTTC
>TRBJ1-4|TRBD1|TRBV27|NA
CASSPLDRAGEKLFF
TGTGCCAGCAGCCCCCTGGACAGGGCCGGAGAAAAACTGTTTTTT